One and the same sample provided the 18 T cell receptor beta chains below, sequenced in a study of blood T cells in healthy people across ages. Using a J-beta primer mix together with a sample-barcoded 5' primer, a second PCR was run for about 7 to 12 cycles. TCRdb called the 5' RACE reads again in MiXCR, with one record for every CDR3 protein. Here the sample spans roughly 550,000 distinct CDR3 sequences, under 30% being singletons. These sequences were also reported in another study, on T cells of mothers and their children.

Source material: blood. The receptors were sampled from a boy aged 5 to 17 in good health.

In its sample, this clonotype was seen a few times. The chain has TRBV6-1 and TRBJ1-5; D is unresolved. V lost 0 bases, J lost 5 bases, and 8 bases lay in between. CDR1 and CDR2 from the germline V gene are MNHNS and SASEGT. The CDR3 totals 14 residues. The CDR3 bases are TGTGCCAGCAGTGAAGCAGGGAACTATCAGCCCCAGCATTTT. Amino acid sequence: CASSEAGNYQPQHF.

This clonotype was seen a single time. The chain has TRBV6-1 and TRBJ2-5, with 15 bases lining up with TRBD2. The DNA end lines up better with TRBJ2-7; the J call may be wrong. Germline V lookup: CDR1 MNHNS, CDR2 SASEGT. The CDR3 runs to 18 residues. The CDR3 nucleotides are TGTGCCAGCAGTGAGATGGGACTAGCGGGAGGCCCGAACTACGAGCAGTACTTC. Translated, it gives CASSEMGLAGGPNYEQYF.

This chain connects TRBV12-3 or TRBV12-4 to TRBJ1-5; 8 positions match TRBD1. J was trimmed by 3 bases and V by 2 bases; bases with no gene match: 3. This CDR3 has 15 amino acids. The CDR3, as DNA: TGTGCCAGCAGTTTAAGGACAGGGACCAATCAGCCCCAGCATTTT. Encoded protein: CASSLRTGTNQPQHF.

This chain uses TRBV7-2 with TRBJ2-1; no definite D call. V was pared by 4 bases and J by 2 bases, with 12 bases between. Germline CDR1 is SGHTA and CDR2 is FQGNSA. This CDR3 spans 15 amino acids. The CDR3 sequence: CASSWFRQAYNEQFF. The CDR3 DNA follows: TGTGCCAGCAGCTGGTTCCGTCAGGCCTACAATGAGCAGTTCTTC.

This clonotype was found a few times. V usage is TRBV15 and J usage is TRBJ2-7, with 8 bases identical to TRBD1. Germline V lookup: CDR1 LNHNV, CDR2 YYDKDF (reference sequence). CDR3 length: 15 residues. Losses at the gene ends were 0 bases for V and 6 bases for J; bases not matched to a gene: 7. CDR3 loop: CATSRDGTGSAEQYF. In DNA, the CDR3 is TGTGCCACCAGCAGAGATGGGACAGGCTCGGCCGAGCAGTACTTC.

This clonotype was seen repeatedly, ten times or more. The rearrangement uses TRBV5-1 and TRBJ2-4; unclear D gene. In germline, CDR1 is SGHRS, CDR2 YFSETQ. The CDR3 runs to 9 residues. V was cut by 4 bases and J by 9 bases, with 2 bases left in between. The CDR3: CASSGIQYF. The CDR3 DNA reads as TGCGCCAGCAGCGGCATTCAGTACTTC.

This clonotype was detected a few times. The V and J genes are TRBV14 and TRBJ1-3, with 12 bases aligning to TRBD1. CDR3 length equals 18 residues. J gave up 3 bases and V 4 bases, and 10 bases lay outside the gene matches. Germline-derived CDR1 and CDR2 are SGHDN and FVKESK. Written as DNA, the CDR3 is TGTGCCAGCAGCCCCGTCCCGGGACAGGGGGCATATGGAAACACCATATATTTT. Encoded protein: CASSPVPGQGAYGNTIYF. The complete variable domain, with remaining parts taken from reference TRBV14 and TRBJ1-3, reads EAGVTQFPSHSVIEKGQTVTLRCDPISGHDNLYWYRRVMGKEIKFLLHFVKESKQDESGMPNNRFLAERTGGTYSTLKVQPAELEDSGVYFCASSPVPGQGAYGNTIYFGEGSWLTVV.

This clonotype was seen only a few times. The rearrangement joins TRBV2 to TRBJ1-2, with D maybe TRBD1 (5 bases). Germline V lookup: CDR1 SNHLY, CDR2 FYNNEI. Trimming left V 2 bases short and J 8 bases short, with 15 bases between. There are 14 residues in the CDR3. CDR3 nucleotides: TGTGCCAGCAGTGAACGAGTAGGGGCCGGGGGCTACACCTTC. Its protein product is CASSERVGAGGYTF.

The chain has TRBV14 and TRBJ2-1, with D perhaps TRBD1 or TRBD2 (6 bases each). The length of the CDR3 is 16 residues. Between the trimmed V and J ends, which lost 4 bases and 6 bases, there was a span of 19 bases. CDR1 is SGHDN and CDR2 is FVKESK in the germline V gene. DNA of the CDR3: TGTGCCAGCAGCCGGCCGGGGGCCCAGCCCTCCAATGAGCAGTTCTTC. The encoded protein is CASSRPGAQPSNEQFF.

Comment on this clonotype: At one boundary the junction diverges from the germline segment, which might be a read error. The rearrangement links TRBV20-1 to TRBJ2-2; D gene ambiguous. The CDR3 consists of 13 residues. The germline V gene encodes CDR1 DFQATT and CDR2 SNEGSKA (reference sequence). CDR3 amino acids: CNASYYSTGELFF. The CDR3 coding sequence is TGCAATGCTAGTTACTACTCCACCGGGGAGCTGTTTTTT.

The chain links TRBV2 to TRBJ1-4; 11 nucleotides align to TRBD1. Looked up from germline, CDR1 is SNHLY and CDR2 is FYNNEI. The ends lost 6 bases at V and 7 bases at J; junction bases unmatched: 4. The CDR3 length is 14 residues. The chain's CDR3 is CASRGTGGIEKLFF. The DNA of the CDR3 is TGTGCCAGCAGAGGGACAGGGGGGATTGAAAAACTGTTTTTT. Full variable domain (rest looked up from reference TRBV2 and TRBJ1-4): EPEVTQTPSHQVTQMGQEVILRCVPISNHLYFYWYRQILGQKVEFLVSFYNNEISEKSEIFDDQFSVERPDGSNFTLKIRSTKLEDSAMYFCASRGTGGIEKLFFGSGTQLSVL.

The V and J genes are TRBV28 and TRBJ1-5; a possible D gene is TRBD1 (5 bases). This CDR3 has 14 amino acids. Between the trimmed V and J ends, which lost 2 bases and 7 bases, there was a span of 12 bases. Germline V lookup: CDR1 MDHEN, CDR2 SYDVKM. The CDR3 is CASSLKGKGQPQHF. CDR3 nucleotides: TGTGCCAGCAGTTTAAAGGGGAAGGGGCAGCCCCAGCATTTT.

This clonotype was observed a handful of times. The rearrangement uses TRBV7-2 and TRBJ1-2; D gene ambiguous. This CDR3 has 15 residues. The ends were cut back, 1 base at V and 5 bases at J, with 14 bases in the middle. In germline, CDR1 is SGHTA, CDR2 FQGNSA. Written as DNA, the CDR3 is TGTGCCAGCAGCTTAGAAGTCGCGGTGAAATATGGCTACACCTTC. Translating it yields CASSLEVAVKYGYTF.

In its sample, this clonotype ranks as medium-sized. V gene TRBV20-1 combines with J gene TRBJ2-5, with 12 bases lining up with TRBD2. J lost 5 bases, V lost 1 base, and 2 bases had no gene match. The CDR3 spans 14 residues. Germline-derived CDR1 and CDR2 are DFQATT and SNEGSKA (reference sequence). The CDR3 DNA reads as TGCAGTGCTAGAGGGACTAGCGGGATTGAGACCCAGTACTTC. Translation gives CSARGTSGIETQYF.

J is TRBJ1-1 and V is TRBV7-2, with D possibly matching TRBD1 (6 bases). The germline CDR1 and CDR2 sequences are SGHTA and FQGNSA. With 5 bases removed from V and 4 bases from J, the gap between germline ends came to 11 bases. The CDR3 contains 13 residues. The CDR3 loop reads CASSQTGITEAFF. DNA of the CDR3: TGTGCCAGCAGCCAGACAGGAATCACTGAAGCTTTCTTT.

The chain joins TRBV29-1 to TRBJ1-4; D perhaps matches TRBD1 (6 bases). Germline V CDR1 and CDR2: SQVTM, ANQGSEA. V lost 6 bases to trimming and J lost 6 bases, with 20 bases between them. The CDR3 runs 15 residues. The CDR3 protein is CSVAWDTAGYEKLFF. For the CDR3, the DNA is TGCAGCGTCGCCTGGGACACCGCGGGGTATGAAAAACTGTTTTTT.

The chain employs TRBV4-3 and TRBJ2-7, with D unclear. Germline CDR1 and CDR2: LGHNA and YSLEER. Trimming left V 1 base short and J 7 bases short, with 11 bases between. This CDR3 region has 13 residues. In DNA form, the CDR3 reads TGCGCCAGCAGCCAAGGCGGCGGTAGTGAGCAGTACTTC. Translated, it gives CASSQGGGSEQYF.

The CDR3 DNA reads TGTGCCAGCAGCCAAGATGGTCCTCTAAGGCTAGCGGGGGCCTACGAGCAGTACTTC. It translates to CASSQDGPLRLAGAYEQYF. This chain joins TRBV14 and TRBJ2-7, with 10 bases matching TRBD2. The germline V gene encodes CDR1 SGHDN and CDR2 FVKESK. The CDR3 has 19 residues. The V gene end was trimmed by 0 bases and the J gene end by 2 bases; junction bases not matched to a gene: 13.